These 15 T cell receptor beta chains were all obtained from the same sample, sequenced in a study of blood T cell repertoires in COVID-19. Assay: immunoSEQ multiplex PCR; the TCRdb copy retains only in-frame clones and omits some. This sample has some 390,000 clones; more than 75% occur once, and the top ten carry approximately 2.5%. The sequencing input was peripheral blood. The receptors were gathered from a woman aged 55-70 years with COVID-19, enrolled during active disease.

The gene calls are TRBV6-5 and TRBJ1-1, with 7 bases aligning to TRBD1. Germline CDR1 and CDR2: MNHEY and SVGAGI. CDR3 length: 14 amino acids. Trimming removed 8 bases from V and 1 base from J; junction bases left unmatched: 7. CDR3 coding DNA: TGTGCCAGCCGGACAGGTGTCAAGAACACTGAAGCTTTCTTT. Protein: CASRTGVKNTEAFF.

The J gene is TRBJ1-5, the V gene TRBV3-1 (or the pseudogene TRBV3-2); 7 nucleotides line up with TRBD1. This CDR3 is 14 amino acids long. V was pared by 1 base and J by 7 bases, with 4 bases of the junction left unmatched. From germline, CDR1 is LGHDT and CDR2 YNNKEL (reference sequence). The chain's CDR3 is CASSQGGGGQPQHF. CDR3 sequence (DNA): TGTGCCAGCAGCCAAGGAGGGGGCGGGCAGCCCCAGCATTTT.

CDR3: CASRGHTYGYTF. The CDR3 region has the DNA TGTGCCAGCAGGGGACATACCTATGGCTACACCTTC. The rearrangement joins TRBV6-5 to TRBJ1-2; D might be TRBD1 (6 bases). The V gene lost 6 bases and the J gene lost 4 bases, with 9 bases spanning the gap. This CDR3 has 12 residues. Germline loops: CDR1 MNHEY, CDR2 SVGAGI.

The V and J genes are TRBV21-1 and TRBJ1-5; TRBD1 reflects the table's D call only, with no check against the DNA. TRBV21-1 is termed a pseudogene. The CDR3 is 13 amino acids. CDR3 DNA sequence: TGTGCCAGCAGCAAAGACGAAGCAGGGGGCCGTCCGTTC. The encoded protein is CASSKDEAGGRPF.

The V gene is TRBV5-1, the J gene TRBJ1-2; 10 bases align to TRBD1. Germline V CDR1 and CDR2: SGHRS, YFSETQ. The V gene end was trimmed by 4 bases and the J gene end by 7 bases; junction bases not matched to a gene: 13. This CDR3 has 16 residues. The CDR3 reads CASSRTGTGEGGGYTF. The CDR3 DNA sequence: TGCGCCAGCAGCCGCACGGGGACAGGGGAAGGTGGTGGCTACACCTTC.

The chain is built from TRBV14 and TRBJ1-2; a possible D gene is TRBD1 (6 bases). This CDR3 has 15 residues. V lost 3 bases, J lost 9 bases, and 20 bases lay in between. Germline V gives CDR1 SGHDN, CDR2 FVKESK. CDR3 coding DNA: TGTGCCAGCAGCCACACCAGTGGGGGGGCTATGAGCTACACCTTC. Residues: CASSHTSGGAMSYTF.

This clone came up once. The chain combines TRBV24-1 with TRBJ1-2; D gene uncertain. The CDR3 has 13 residues. Trimming removed 3 bases at V and 7 bases at J, with 11 bases between. Looked up from germline, CDR1 is KGHDR and CDR2 is SFDVKD. CDR3 residues: CATSDTYLVGYTF. The CDR3, as DNA: TGTGCCACCAGTGATACCTATCTAGTTGGCTACACCTTC.

The V gene is TRBV20-1, the J gene TRBJ2-7; TRBD2 aligns across 7 bases. This CDR3 comprises 12 residues. With V trimmed by 3 bases and J by 2 bases, 1 base remained unmatched. The germline V gene encodes CDR1 DFQATT and CDR2 SNEGSKA (reference sequence). The CDR3 nucleotides read TGCAGTGCTAGTGGGGGGGCCTACGAGCAGTACTTC. Amino acids: CSASGGAYEQYF.

Here the CDR3 reads CASSNTGVYEQYF. CDR3 coding DNA: TGTGCCAGCAGCAACACAGGGGTCTACGAGCAGTACTTC. The chain is built from TRBV7-9 and TRBJ2-7, with 7 bases aligning to TRBD1. The CDR3 is 13 amino acids. Germline V CDR1 and CDR2: SEHNR, FQNEAQ (reference sequence). The J segment lost 3 bases and the V segment lost 5 bases, leaving 4 bases of the junction unmatched.

This clone was recorded a few times. CDR3 amino acids: CASSSSGNNQPQHF. DNA for the CDR3: TGTGCCAGCAGTTCATCAGGGAACAATCAGCCCCAGCATTTT. V usage is TRBV6-5 and J usage is TRBJ1-5; D may be TRBD1 (5 bases). Trimming removed 4 bases from V and 3 bases from J, with 10 bases in between. This CDR3 comprises 14 residues. Germline lookup yields CDR1 MNHEY and CDR2 SVGAGI.

The J gene is TRBJ2-2, the V gene TRBV5-1; unclear D gene. The ends were cut back, 4 bases at V and 8 bases at J, with 12 bases in the middle. Germline CDR1 reads SGHRS; CDR2 reads YFSETQ. The CDR3 contains 13 residues. The CDR3 loop reads CASSPDTAGELFF. The DNA for the CDR3 is TGCGCCAGCAGCCCAGACACGGCGGGGGAGCTGTTTTTT. Full variable domain (rest looked up from reference TRBV5-1 and TRBJ2-2): KAGVTQTPRYLIKTRGQQVTLSCSPISGHRSVSWYQQTPGQGLQFLFEYFSETQRNKGNFPGRFSGRQFSNSRSEMNVSTLELGDSALYLCASSPDTAGELFFGEGSRLTVL.

The J gene is TRBJ2-1, the V gene TRBV19, with TRBD2 matching over 9 bases. V trimming: 7 bases; J trimming: 8 bases; junction bases outside the gene matches: 15. The length of the CDR3 is 16 residues. The germline V gene encodes CDR1 LNHDA and CDR2 SQIVND (reference sequence). DNA of the CDR3: TGTGCCAGTACCTCCCCCGGACTAGCGAAGGGGCATGAGCAGTTCTTC. Its translation is CASTSPGLAKGHEQFF.

The chain links TRBV7-2 to TRBJ2-3; possible D gene TRBD2, 5 bases. V lost 5 bases and J 0 bases, leaving 12 bases between the germline ends. This CDR3 has 15 residues. In germline, CDR1 is SGHTA, CDR2 FQGNSA. The CDR3 DNA follows: TGTGCCAGCAGCGGCGGAGGCTTTAGCACAGATACGCAGTATTTT. Its protein product is CASSGGGFSTDTQYF.

This chain links TRBV7-9 with TRBJ2-7; 10 positions agree with TRBD2. Germline assignment: CDR1 SEHNR and CDR2 FQNEAQ (reference sequence). The CDR3 is 16 residues long. Trimming cost V 5 bases and J 2 bases; bases outside gene matches: 9. The CDR3 spells CASSPRTSGTPYEQYF. CDR3 coding DNA: TGTGCCAGCAGCCCGAGGACTAGCGGAACTCCCTACGAGCAGTACTTC.

The CDR3 spells CASSSGTGVGEQYF. For the CDR3, the DNA is TGTGCCAGCAGCTCCGGGACAGGCGTAGGGGAGCAGTACTTC. The rearrangement uses TRBV3-1 (or the pseudogene TRBV3-2) and TRBJ2-7, with 8 bases lining up with TRBD1. Germline trimming cut 5 bases from V and 7 bases from J; bases unmatched to any gene: 10. The CDR3 extends over 14 amino acids. Germline V gives CDR1 LGHDT, CDR2 YNNKEL (reference sequence).